This T cell receptor beta chain was sequenced during a study of cytomegalovirus exposure and HLA in healthy donors. General study points: Three CMV-associated chains proved CMV antigen-specific in vitro. Earlier findings revealed that most TCR beta V segments proved productive either about 87% or about 30% of the time.

The table lists this clone with a few counts. Its antigen is not known. CDR3 size: 15 residues. CDR1 and CDR2 (germline): MNHEY, SMNVEV (reference sequence). The ends were cut back, 6 bases at V and 2 bases at J, with 17 bases in the middle. PCR was performed using 60 Vbeta and 13 Jbeta primers. Using immunoSEQ multiplex PCR, the repertoire was profiled, and TCRdb retains in-frame clones only, with some absent. The sample has about 150,000 clones; around 10% are singletons. The sample consisted of PBMCs. V is TRBV27 and J is TRBJ2-7; D may be TRBD1 (5 bases). This TCR came from a male donor in good health and CMV-seronegative. In DNA, the CDR3 is TGTGCCAGCAGCCAGGGCCGTCGCAGCGCCTACGAGCAGTACTTC. It codes for CASSQGRRSAYEQYF.